A selection of T cell receptor beta chains follows, all from one sample in a study of cytomegalovirus exposure and HLA in healthy donors. Assay: immunoSEQ multiplex PCR; the TCRdb copy retains only in-frame clones and omits some. The sample shows around 150,000 clones, approximately 96% of them seen only once. Sequenced sample: PBMCs. All receptors come from a woman under 30 in good health and CMV-seronegative. Both conserved end residues are trimmed from each CDR3. The listing skips clone size in some rows; elsewhere it reads once, few, many or a size class.

abundance	len	v_gene	CDR3aa
NA	13	TRBV7-9	ASKPTGTGDSPLH
NA	13	TRBV5-1	ASSLAGVPQETQY
few	12	TRBV29-1	SVEPAGGPDTQY
few	13	TRBV4-1	ASSQDPQIHTEAF
NA	13	TRBV5-1	ASSPTGTGFYGYT
once	16	TRBV5-6	ASSPSTSISGGAETQY
once	11	TRBV7-2	ASSLSGTFEAF
NA	12	TRBV2	ASNPTSSYNEQF
NA	16	TRBV5-1	ATPKDLRSHRGNTEAF
NA	11	TRBV4-3	ASSEGDAAEQF
once	13	TRBV7-2	ASSLVGGPSYEQY
NA	12	TRBV27	ASTQYGDRAEYT
once	12	TRBV27	ASSFGGGPNEQY
once	15	TRBV4-3	ASSQDRFTVTPYGYT
NA	12	TRBV7-6	ASSRQEYWYEQY
NA	15	TRBV7-2	ASSLDFGLAGVNEQF
NA	12	TRBV7-3	ASSGQGGTDTQY
once	13	TRBV7-9	ASTVGVAGTNEQF
NA	13	TRBV18	ASSPPEGQLSGYT
once	13	TRBV7-2	ASSLRGASEETQY
NA	13	TRBV6-1	ASLRDIYNNQPQH
NA	12	TRBV27	ASSLSRRGQPQH
NA	12	TRBV27	ASSPAGTSNEQF
NA	15	TRBV13	ASTLLAGAANTGELF
NA	12	TRBV7-9	ASTRAGYLYGYT
NA	14	TRBV11-3	ASSLRSSGGANEQF
NA	13	TRBV7-3	ASSLLSGLNTEAF
NA	12	TRBV7-9	ASSPSDRGDEQF
once	12	TRBV7-9	ASSVDRAYNEQF
NA	13	TRBV6-1	ASSITGSGNTEAF
NA	12	TRBV6-5	ASSYDASGGYQF
NA	12	TRBV5-6	ASSRGQPDEKLF
NA	14	TRBV10-3	AISAPDRESTDTQY